The rows below give T cell receptor beta chains drawn from one sample of a study of shared clonotypes between healthy human individuals. Clones were sequenced by immunoSEQ multiplex PCR, and TCRdb holds only the in-frame ones, with some missing. Here the sample spans about a million clones, roughly 70% being singletons. Sequences were obtained from memory CD4+ T cells sorted from blood. The receptors stem from a man younger than 30 in good health. The CDR3 runs from the conserved cysteine through the conserved F or W. A D gene is named only where the DNA matches it firmly. Expanded clones are given a class, and other clones once, few, many or no size at all.

size	V	D	J	CDR3	DNA
NA	TRBV5-1	NA	TRBJ2-7	CASATATRTGQYF	TGCGCCAGCGCGACAGCCACCCGAACGGGGCAGTACTTC
NA	TRBV30	NA	TRBJ1-2	CAWSVQAYYGYTF	TGTGCCTGGAGTGTACAGGCTTACTATGGCTACACCTTC
NA	TRBV30	NA	TRBJ1-3	CAGDRSFSGNTIYF	TGTGCCGGCGACAGATCCTTCTCTGGAAACACCATATATTTT
NA	TRBV13	NA	TRBJ2-3	CASSSQGSSNTQYF	TGTGCCAGCAGCTCCCAAGGCTCGTCTAATACGCAGTATTTT
NA	TRBV5-4	TRBD1	TRBJ1-1	CASSLVGTGIGREAFF	TGTGCCAGCAGCTTGGTCGGGACAGGAATAGGACGTGAAGCTTTCTTT
NA	TRBV28	TRBD2	TRBJ2-5	CASSFRGVGGRVKQGTQYF	TGTGCCAGCAGTTTCCGGGGCGTAGGTGGGAGGGTAAAGCAAGGGACCCAGTACTTC
few	TRBV11-2	NA	TRBJ1-1	CASSLVQRNTEAFF	TGTGCCAGCAGCTTAGTCCAGCGGAACACTGAAGCTTTCTTT
NA	TRBV29-1	TRBD1	TRBJ1-2	CSVESWTGGSYTF	TGCAGCGTTGAATCCTGGACAGGGGGGAGCTACACCTTC
NA	TRBV28	TRBD2	TRBJ2-1	CASSPPSGGAREQFF	TGTGCCAGCAGTCCCCCTAGCGGGGGGGCACGTGAGCAGTTCTTC
NA	TRBV19	TRBD1	TRBJ2-7	CASSPRTGDLDEQYF	TGTGCCAGTAGTCCTCGGACAGGGGACCTCGACGAGCAGTACTTC
NA	TRBV10-3	NA	TRBJ1-4	CAISRDNEKLFF	TGTGCCATCAGCAGGGATAATGAAAAACTGTTTTTT
NA	TRBV2	NA	TRBJ2-5	CASSEPGHLPIETQYF	TGTGCCAGCAGTGAACCAGGGCACCTTCCTATAGAGACCCAGTACTTC
NA	TRBV5-1	TRBD2	TRBJ2-1	CASSSDLAGGLYNEQFF	TGCGCCAGCAGCTCAGATCTAGCGGGGGGGCTCTACAATGAGCAGTTCTTC
NA	TRBV6-6	NA	TRBJ2-3	CASGLQQVYTDTQYF	TGTGCCAGCGGGTTACAGCAAGTCTACACAGATACGCAGTATTTT
NA	TRBV10-3	NA	TRBJ1-2	CAISESNQVGYTF	TGTGCCATCAGTGAGTCTAATCAGGTTGGCTACACCTTC
NA	TRBV5-6	NA	TRBJ1-6	CASSPGQLFSVNSPLHF	TGTGCCAGCAGCCCCGGACAGCTCTTCTCGGTCAATTCACCCCTCCACTTT
NA	TRBV13	NA	TRBJ1-5	CASSEYRDQPQHF	TGTGCCAGCAGCGAATATAGGGACCAGCCCCAGCATTTT
NA	TRBV6-1	NA	TRBJ1-6	CASSEHGLDQDNSPLHF	TGTGCCAGCAGTGAACACGGGCTGGACCAAGATAATTCACCCCTCCACTTT
NA	TRBV5-1	NA	TRBJ2-1	CASSLDQENNEQFF	TGCGCCAGCAGCTTGGATCAGGAGAACAATGAGCAGTTCTTC
NA	TRBV7-2	TRBD2	TRBJ2-2	CASSEPGLAGAEELFF	TGTGCCAGCAGCGAACCGGGACTAGCGGGAGCCGAGGAGCTGTTTTTT
NA	TRBV29-1	NA	TRBJ2-3	CSVEPSEGTQYF	TGCAGCGTTGAGCCCTCGGAGGGGACGCAGTATTTT
NA	TRBV5-1	TRBD1	TRBJ2-1	CASSSSWTGENEQFF	TGCGCCAGCAGCTCAAGCTGGACAGGGGAGAATGAGCAGTTCTTC
NA	TRBV11-3	NA	TRBJ2-5	CASSPGRYQETQYF	TGTGCCAGCAGCCCAGGGCGGTACCAAGAGACCCAGTACTTC